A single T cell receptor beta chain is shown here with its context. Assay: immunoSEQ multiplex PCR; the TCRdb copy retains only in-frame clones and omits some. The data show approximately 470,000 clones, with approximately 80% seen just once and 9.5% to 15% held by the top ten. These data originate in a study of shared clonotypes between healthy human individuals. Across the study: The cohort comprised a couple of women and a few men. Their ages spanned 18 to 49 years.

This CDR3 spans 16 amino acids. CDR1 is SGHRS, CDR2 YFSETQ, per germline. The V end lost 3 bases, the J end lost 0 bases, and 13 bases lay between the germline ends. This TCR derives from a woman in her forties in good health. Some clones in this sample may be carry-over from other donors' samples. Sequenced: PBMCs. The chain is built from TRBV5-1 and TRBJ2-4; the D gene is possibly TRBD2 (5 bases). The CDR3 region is CASSSPAVSAKNIQYF. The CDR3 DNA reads TGCGCCAGCAGCTCCCCAGCGGTCTCAGCCAAAAACATTCAGTACTTC.